One sample yielded the 21 T cell receptor beta chains listed below, sequenced in a study of cytomegalovirus exposure and HLA in healthy donors. Primers included in the PCR were 60 Vbeta and 13 Jbeta primers. Generated by immunoSEQ multiplex PCR, the TCRdb table keeps only in-frame clones and is missing some. The sample includes some 190,000 clones, about nine tenths seen only once; the top ten take approximately 0.98%. Sequencing was performed on PBMCs. These receptors were taken from a boy younger than 10 in good health and CMV-seronegative.

V is TRBV6-1 and J is TRBJ1-1, with a weak D call TRBD1 (6 bases). This CDR3 has 16 amino acids. The germline V gene encodes CDR1 MNHNS and CDR2 SASEGT. V lost 2 bases and J 3 bases, leaving 16 bases between the germline ends. Here the CDR3 reads CASSEYGAGADTEAFF. The CDR3, as DNA: TGTGCCAGCAGTGAATACGGGGCAGGGGCGGACACTGAAGCTTTCTTT.

The rearrangement links TRBV14 to TRBJ1-2; D is ambiguous. This CDR3 has 13 amino acids. Germline CDR1 and CDR2: SGHDN and FVKESK. Trimming left V 2 bases short and J 2 bases short, with 6 bases between. In DNA, the CDR3 is TGTGCCAGCAGCCAACTGGAGAACTATGGCTACACCTTC. Translating it yields CASSQLENYGYTF. Full variable domain (missing parts from reference TRBV14 and TRBJ1-2): EAGVTQFPSHSVIEKGQTVTLRCDPISGHDNLYWYRRVMGKEIKFLLHFVKESKQDESGMPNNRFLAERTGGTYSTLKVQPAELEDSGVYFCASSQLENYGYTFGSGTRLTVV.

This clone was seen a handful of times. This chain connects TRBV5-6 to TRBJ1-1, with D uncertain. CDR3 length equals 12 residues. V was trimmed by 1 base and J by 1 base, leaving 2 bases between them. CDR1 and CDR2 from the germline V gene are SGHDT and YYEEEE. The chain's CDR3 is CASSLRNTEAFF. The CDR3 nucleotides read TGTGCCAGCAGCTTGCGGAACACTGAAGCTTTCTTT.

V gene TRBV18 combines with J gene TRBJ2-5, with 7 bases lining up with TRBD2. The germline CDR1 and CDR2 sequences are KGHSH and LQKENI. The ends lost 2 bases at V and 2 bases at J; junction bases unmatched: 5. The CDR3 covers 15 residues. The CDR3 protein is CASSPRLAEQETQYF. The CDR3, as DNA: TGTGCCAGCTCACCAAGGCTAGCGGAACAAGAGACCCAGTACTTC.

The chain joins TRBV5-1 to TRBJ2-2; TRBD2 aligns across 12 bases. Germline values: CDR1 SGHRS, CDR2 YFSETQ. The CDR3 contains 17 residues. The V and J ends lost 1 base and 3 bases, in that order; junction bases with no gene match: 4. The CDR3 spells CASSLLAGGPDTGELFF. CDR3 coding DNA: TGCGCCAGCAGCTTGCTAGCGGGGGGGCCTGACACCGGGGAGCTGTTTTTT.

The V and J genes are TRBV7-3 and TRBJ2-1; D is undetermined. The CDR3 runs 13 residues. CDR1 SGHTA and CDR2 FQGTGA come from the germline V gene. V lost 5 bases to trimming and J lost 7 bases, with 12 bases between them. The CDR3 DNA is TGTGCCAGCAGCCCCGAGGTCCGAAATGAGCAGTTCTTC. Its translation is CASSPEVRNEQFF.

The chain carries TRBV19 and TRBJ2-7; TRBD1 might be the D (5 bases). The V gene lost 5 bases and the J gene lost 3 bases, with 11 bases spanning the gap. The CDR3 runs to 13 residues. CDR1 and CDR2 from the germline V gene are LNHDA and SQIVND (reference sequence). The CDR3 bases are TGTGCCAGTAGTTTCGCAGGGAACTACGAGCAGTACTTC. Encoded protein: CASSFAGNYEQYF.

The chain recombines TRBV6-1 with TRBJ1-1; D is uncertain. Germline values: CDR1 MNHNS, CDR2 SASEGT. The CDR3 consists of 14 residues. V was pared by 6 bases and J by 0 bases, with 11 bases between. CDR3 DNA: TGTGCCAGCAGCGCCGCGGTTGTGAACACTGAAGCTTTCTTT. Translating gives CASSAAVVNTEAFF.

V and J are TRBV9 and TRBJ2-7, with unresolved D. Trimming took 1 base from V and 3 from J, leaving 8 bases between them. From germline, CDR1 is SGDLS and CDR2 YYNGEE. The CDR3 has 13 amino acids. The chain's CDR3 is CASSVTDNYEQYF. The CDR3 DNA reads TGTGCCAGCAGCGTAACAGACAACTACGAGCAGTACTTC.

The V and J genes are TRBV11-1 and TRBJ1-1; TRBD1 might be the D (6 bases). This CDR3 spans 15 amino acids. The V gene lost 5 bases and the J gene lost 5 bases, with 18 bases spanning the gap. In germline, CDR1 is SGHAT, CDR2 FQDESV (reference sequence). For the CDR3, the DNA is TGTGCCAGCAGCGACGGCCAACAGGGCTGGACTGAAGCTTTCTTT. Residues: CASSDGQQGWTEAFF.

The CDR3 coding sequence is TGTGCCAGCAGGAAGACATCTACCCCGTACAATGAGCAGTTCTTC. Its translation is CASRKTSTPYNEQFF. V and J are TRBV7-2 and TRBJ2-1; D call uncertain. The germline V and J ends were trimmed by 6 bases and 4 bases, with 16 bases remaining between them. This CDR3 region has 15 residues. Germline values: CDR1 SGHTA, CDR2 FQGNSA.

In its sample, this clone was seen a few times. The CDR3 bases are TGCGCCAGCAGCTTTGCGGAGAGCACTGAAGCTTTCTTT. This sequence encodes CASSFAESTEAFF. The chain has TRBV5-1 and TRBJ1-1; D gene unclear. V lost 2 bases, J lost 4 bases, and 9 bases lay in between. Germline-derived CDR1 and CDR2 are SGHRS and YFSETQ. The CDR3 contains 13 residues.

The rearrangement uses TRBV27 and TRBJ2-1; 8 bases match TRBD2. This CDR3 has 15 amino acids. The germline V gene encodes CDR1 MNHEY and CDR2 SMNVEV (reference sequence). V was clipped by 6 bases and J by 4 bases; unmatched bases: 8. Written as DNA, the CDR3 is TGTGCCAGCAGGCAACTAGCGGTGGGGTACAATGAGCAGTTCTTC. Its translation is CASRQLAVGYNEQFF.

The V gene is TRBV29-1, the J gene TRBJ1-1, with 7 bases fitting TRBD1. CDR3 size: 12 residues. Per the germline V gene, CDR1 is SQVTM and CDR2 is ANQGSEA. V was clipped by 7 bases and J by 2 bases; unmatched bases: 4. The CDR3 here is CSGRDSNTEAFF. The CDR3 DNA reads TGCAGCGGTAGGGACAGTAACACTGAAGCTTTCTTT.

V usage is TRBV10-3 and J usage is TRBJ1-2, with 10 bases matching TRBD1. Germline V gene data show CDR1 as ENHRY and CDR2 as SYGVKD. This CDR3 region has 15 residues. The ends lost 8 bases at V and 6 bases at J; junction bases unmatched: 12. As DNA, the CDR3 is TGTGCCATCCAGGGAGGGCCGACAGGGGGCAATGGCTACACCTTC. Its protein is CAIQGGPTGGNGYTF.

This clone showed up just once. This sequence joins TRBV6-5 and TRBJ1-1; 8 positions match TRBD1. The CDR3 covers 15 residues. V trimming: 5 bases; J trimming: 3 bases; junction bases outside the gene matches: 8. Germline values: CDR1 MNHEY, CDR2 SVGAGI. The CDR3 DNA sequence: TGTGCCAGCAGTAGCACAGGGGGAAGTTACACTGAAGCTTTCTTT. The encoded protein is CASSSTGGSYTEAFF.

A word on this clone: The sample holds other DNA sequences that translate to the same CDR3. The chain couples TRBV9 to TRBJ2-1, with 13 bases lining up with TRBD2. The CDR3 spans 16 residues. Germline values: CDR1 SGDLS, CDR2 YYNGEE. V shed 3 bases, J shed 3 bases, and the junction held 3 bases outside the gene matches. The CDR3 nucleotides read TGTGCCAGCAGCGCCAGACTAGCGGGGGGCTACAATGAGCAGTTCTTC. This translates into CASSARLAGGYNEQFF.

The sample holds a few counts of this clone. The V gene is TRBV7-6, the J gene TRBJ2-3, with 7 bases that match TRBD1. The ends lost 2 bases at V and 0 bases at J; junction bases unmatched: 2. The CDR3 runs to 15 residues. Per germline, CDR1 SGHVS and CDR2 FNYEAQ. CDR3 sequence: CASSLRQGSTDTQYF. CDR3 nucleotide sequence: TGTGCCAGCAGCTTACGACAGGGTAGCACAGATACGCAGTATTTT.

This clone has more than one count but fewer than ten. A junction boundary mismatches the germline segment, possibly from a read error. The rearrangement uses TRBV6-4 and TRBJ2-1; the D gene is possibly TRBD1 (6 bases). The CDR3 is 13 residues long. The V gene's germline CDR1 is MRHNA and CDR2 SNTAGT. The DNA of the CDR3 is TGTGCCAGCAGTGCCACAGGGTACAGTGAGCAGTTCTTC. As protein: CASSATGYSEQFF.

The chain has TRBV28 and TRBJ2-6; D not resolved. Per the germline V gene, CDR1 is MDHEN and CDR2 is SYDVKM. The CDR3 extends over 15 amino acids. Trimming shortened V by 2 bases and J by 0 bases, and 5 bases separated the two germline ends. The chain's CDR3 is CASSLELSGANVLTF. The CDR3 bases are TGTGCCAGCAGTTTAGAGCTCTCTGGGGCCAACGTCCTGACTTTC. Based on the CDR3 plus reference TRBV28 and TRBJ2-6, the full variable domain is DVKVTQSSRYLVKRTGEKVFLECVQDMDHENMFWYRQDPGLGLRLIYFSYDVKMKEKGDIPEGYSVSREKKERFSLILESASTNQTSMYLCASSLELSGANVLTFGAGSRLTVL.

The chain links TRBV7-6 to TRBJ2-3, with 7 bases fitting TRBD2. The CDR3 loop spans 13 amino acids. CDR1 SGHVS and CDR2 FNYEAQ come from the germline V gene. The junction had 5 bases not matched to a gene; V was cut back by 5 bases and J by 6 bases. CDR3 loop: CASSPRLADTQYF. CDR3 coding DNA: TGTGCCAGCAGCCCCAGACTAGCCGATACGCAGTATTTT.